This T cell receptor (beta chain) is from a study of stem cell transplantation in POMP-related autoinflammatory disease. Using immunoSEQ multiplex PCR, the repertoire was profiled, and TCRdb retains in-frame clones only, with some absent. This sample has more than 25,000 clones, with just over 85% found just once. The sequence came from a human donor with POMP-related autoinflammation and immune dysregulation (PRAID). The starting material was CD4+ T cells from PBMCs, obtained before stem cell transplantation.

CDR3 protein: CASSPYGQPQHF. The CDR3 nucleotides are TGTGCCAGCAGCCCCTATGGACAGCCCCAGCATTTT. The rearrangement joins TRBV5-6 to TRBJ1-5, with unresolved D. CDR3 length equals 12 residues. V dropped 4 bases and J dropped 7 bases, with 9 bases sitting between them. Germline V gives CDR1 SGHDT, CDR2 YYEEEE.